This is a list of T cell receptor beta chains from one sample in a study of T-cell reconstitution after alpha-beta-depleted transplantation in children. TCRdb reprocessed the PCR reads via MiXCR and lists one record per CDR3 protein. Among about 610,000 distinct CDR3 sequences listed, over 9.5% were seen once. Source: PBMCs from the stem cell graft donor, taken from the stem cell graft. The receptors stem from a human donor who donated a stem cell graft to a child with acute myeloid leukemia. Both conserved end residues are part of each CDR3. Fields, in order: clone size, V gene, D gene, J gene, CDR3 protein, CDR3 DNA. The D gene is left open where the match is weak. Clone size is given for some rows only: seen once, a few or many times, or a class if the clone is expanded.

abundance: few; v_gene: TRBV4-2; d_gene: .; j_gene: TRBJ2-1; CDR3aa: CASSPRQEYNEQFF; CDR3nt: TGTGCCAGCAGCCCCAGACAGGAGTACAATGAGCAGTTCTTC
abundance: few; v_gene: TRBV20-1; d_gene: .; j_gene: TRBJ2-3; CDR3aa: CSASDPVHVDTQYF; CDR3nt: TGCAGTGCCTCCGATCCCGTTCACGTAGATACGCAGTATTTT
abundance: .; v_gene: TRBV7-2; d_gene: TRBD2; j_gene: TRBJ2-7; CDR3aa: CASSPGLPGGEQYF; CDR3nt: TGTGCCAGCAGCCCGGGACTACCGGGAGGCGAGCAGTACTTC
abundance: .; v_gene: TRBV7-2; d_gene: TRBD1; j_gene: TRBJ2-3; CDR3aa: CASSRDRGFLDTQYF; CDR3nt: TGTGCCAGCAGCCGGGACAGGGGTTTTCTAGATACGCAGTATTTT
abundance: many; v_gene: TRBV6-1; d_gene: .; j_gene: TRBJ1-1; CDR3aa: CASSKGNRALNTEAFF; CDR3nt: TGTGCCAGCAGTAAAGGGAACAGGGCGTTGAACACTGAAGCTTTCTTT
abundance: many; v_gene: TRBV20-1; d_gene: TRBD2; j_gene: TRBJ2-3; CDR3aa: CSVLTPTSGSKDTQYF; CDR3nt: TGCAGTGTACTGACCCCTACTAGCGGGAGTAAGGATACGCAGTATTTT
abundance: many; v_gene: TRBV27; d_gene: .; j_gene: TRBJ2-7; CDR3aa: CASSLIPADPYEQYF; CDR3nt: TGTGCCAGCAGTTTAATTCCAGCGGACCCCTACGAGCAGTACTTC
abundance: .; v_gene: TRBV3-1; d_gene: .; j_gene: TRBJ2-5; CDR3aa: CASSRTVETQYF; CDR3nt: TGTGCCAGCAGCCGAACGGTGGAGACCCAGTACTTC
abundance: few; v_gene: TRBV24-1; d_gene: .; j_gene: TRBJ2-3; CDR3aa: CATSDASVGDTQYF; CDR3nt: TGTGCCACCAGTGATGCTAGCGTTGGAGATACGCAGTATTTT
abundance: .; v_gene: TRBV4-2; d_gene: .; j_gene: TRBJ2-7; CDR3aa: CASSPGPEGYEQYF; CDR3nt: TGTGCCAGCAGCCCCGGACCTGAGGGCTACGAGCAGTACTTC
abundance: few; v_gene: TRBV9; d_gene: .; j_gene: TRBJ2-5; CDR3aa: CASSVGGVPQETQYF; CDR3nt: TGTGCCAGCAGCGTAGGAGGCGTCCCGCAAGAGACCCAGTACTTC
abundance: few; v_gene: TRBV27; d_gene: TRBD1; j_gene: TRBJ1-2; CDR3aa: CASSPRDSKGYTF; CDR3nt: TGTGCCAGCAGTCCGCGGGACAGCAAAGGCTACACCTTC
abundance: many; v_gene: TRBV12-3/TRBV12-4; d_gene: .; j_gene: TRBJ2-5; CDR3aa: CASSPVGSSGQETQYF; CDR3nt: TGTGCCAGCAGCCCCGTGGGCTCTTCGGGCCAAGAGACCCAGTACTTC
abundance: many; v_gene: TRBV14; d_gene: TRBD1; j_gene: TRBJ1-5; CDR3aa: CASSQGGQGARDQPQHF; CDR3nt: TGTGCCAGCAGCCAAGGGGGACAGGGGGCTCGGGATCAGCCCCAGCATTTT
abundance: few; v_gene: TRBV12-3/TRBV12-4; d_gene: TRBD1; j_gene: TRBJ2-7; CDR3aa: CASSNRGASYEQYF; CDR3nt: TGTGCCAGCAGTAACAGGGGGGCCTCCTACGAGCAGTACTTC
abundance: few; v_gene: TRBV5-1; d_gene: TRBD2; j_gene: TRBJ2-7; CDR3aa: CASSPERGSYEQYF; CDR3nt: TGCGCCAGCAGCCCGGAGCGGGGCTCCTACGAGCAGTACTTC
abundance: many; v_gene: TRBV5-1; d_gene: TRBD2; j_gene: TRBJ2-1; CDR3aa: CASSWGGTSGSVNEQFF; CDR3nt: TGCGCCAGCAGCTGGGGTGGGACTAGCGGGAGCGTCAATGAGCAGTTCTTC
abundance: many; v_gene: TRBV12-3/TRBV12-4; d_gene: .; j_gene: TRBJ2-2; CDR3aa: CASSGPMSNTGELFF; CDR3nt: TGTGCCAGCAGCGGACCCATGTCGAACACCGGGGAGCTGTTTTTT
abundance: many; v_gene: TRBV15; d_gene: TRBD1; j_gene: TRBJ2-2; CDR3aa: CATSRDKGASTGELFF; CDR3nt: TGTGCCACCAGCAGAGATAAGGGGGCATCCACCGGGGAGCTGTTTTTT
abundance: many; v_gene: TRBV7-2; d_gene: TRBD2; j_gene: TRBJ2-3; CDR3aa: CASSFIRLAASTDTQYF; CDR3nt: TGTGCCAGCAGCTTCATACGACTAGCGGCTAGCACAGATACGCAGTATTTT
abundance: .; v_gene: TRBV12-3/TRBV12-4; d_gene: .; j_gene: TRBJ2-5; CDR3aa: CASTPHEGGRETQYF; CDR3nt: TGTGCCAGCACCCCCCATGAGGGGGGCCGGGAGACCCAGTACTTC
abundance: many; v_gene: TRBV15; d_gene: .; j_gene: TRBJ2-2; CDR3aa: CATSRGLGQNTGELFF; CDR3nt: TGTGCCACCAGCAGAGGCCTAGGACAGAACACCGGGGAGCTGTTTTTT
abundance: few; v_gene: TRBV5-1; d_gene: TRBD2; j_gene: TRBJ2-2; CDR3aa: CASSPIAGSGTGELFF; CDR3nt: TGCGCCAGCAGCCCCATAGCGGGCTCGGGTACCGGGGAGCTGTTTTTT
abundance: .; v_gene: TRBV20-1; d_gene: .; j_gene: TRBJ2-1; CDR3aa: CSARDHQEAEGGSYNEQFF; CDR3nt: TGCAGTGCTAGAGATCATCAAGAGGCGGAGGGAGGCTCCTACAATGAGCAGTTCTTC
abundance: many; v_gene: TRBV20-1; d_gene: .; j_gene: TRBJ1-4; CDR3aa: CSARAPREPGELFF; CDR3nt: TGCAGTGCTAGAGCCCCCCGGGAGCCTGGGGAACTGTTTTTT
abundance: .; v_gene: TRBV20-1; d_gene: .; j_gene: TRBJ1-1; CDR3aa: CSAPVGRTGTEAFF; CDR3nt: TGCAGTGCTCCCGTTGGCCGGACGGGCACTGAAGCTTTCTTT
abundance: .; v_gene: TRBV29-1; d_gene: .; j_gene: TRBJ2-5; CDR3aa: CSAAGGGAETQYF; CDR3nt: TGCAGCGCCGCCGGTGGGGGGGCAGAGACCCAGTACTTC
abundance: many; v_gene: TRBV29-1; d_gene: .; j_gene: TRBJ2-5; CDR3aa: CSVVRPNIMTQYF; CDR3nt: TGCAGCGTCGTCCGCCCGAATATAATGACCCAGTACTTC
abundance: many; v_gene: TRBV29-1; d_gene: TRBD1; j_gene: TRBJ1-2; CDR3aa: CSVAQGAYGYTF; CDR3nt: TGCAGCGTTGCTCAGGGGGCGTATGGCTACACCTTC
abundance: .; v_gene: TRBV9; d_gene: .; j_gene: TRBJ2-6; CDR3aa: CASSVRVGSGANVLTF; CDR3nt: TGTGCCAGCAGCGTACGGGTCGGCTCTGGGGCCAACGTCCTGACTTTC
abundance: .; v_gene: TRBV20-1; d_gene: .; j_gene: TRBJ2-7; CDR3aa: CSATPPSAAGRRNEQYF; CDR3nt: TGCAGTGCTACCCCTCCTAGCGCAGCAGGAAGAAGGAACGAGCAGTACTTC
abundance: .; v_gene: TRBV10-3; d_gene: .; j_gene: TRBJ1-5; CDR3aa: CAISPTPISNQPQHF; CDR3nt: TGTGCCATCAGCCCCACCCCTATTAGCAATCAGCCCCAGCATTTT
abundance: .; v_gene: TRBV11-2; d_gene: .; j_gene: TRBJ2-1; CDR3aa: CAMGGYNEQFF; CDR3nt: TGTGCTATGGGGGGCTACAATGAGCAGTTCTTC
abundance: few; v_gene: TRBV20-1; d_gene: .; j_gene: TRBJ1-1; CDR3aa: CSARTRGGGTEAFF; CDR3nt: TGCAGTGCTAGAACTAGGGGTGGAGGAACTGAAGCTTTCTTT
abundance: few; v_gene: TRBV30; d_gene: TRBD1; j_gene: TRBJ1-4; CDR3aa: CAWSISRGRNEKLFF; CDR3nt: TGTGCCTGGAGCATCTCCAGGGGGCGCAATGAAAAACTGTTTTTT
abundance: many; v_gene: TRBV3-1; d_gene: TRBD2; j_gene: TRBJ2-1; CDR3aa: CASSQVAGGRDEQFF; CDR3nt: TGTGCCAGCAGCCAAGTAGCGGGAGGCAGGGATGAGCAGTTCTTC
abundance: few; v_gene: TRBV6-5; d_gene: .; j_gene: TRBJ1-5; CDR3aa: CASSYSMGGNQPQHF; CDR3nt: TGTGCCAGCAGTTACTCGATGGGGGGCAATCAGCCCCAGCATTTT
abundance: .; v_gene: TRBV10-3; d_gene: TRBD1; j_gene: TRBJ1-1; CDR3aa: CAISPQGAATEAFF; CDR3nt: TGTGCCATCAGTCCACAGGGGGCAGCCACTGAAGCTTTCTTT
abundance: .; v_gene: TRBV14; d_gene: TRBD2; j_gene: TRBJ2-1; CDR3aa: CASSQVRLASDEQFF; CDR3nt: TGTGCCAGCAGCCAAGTCCGACTAGCCTCCGATGAGCAGTTCTTC
abundance: few; v_gene: TRBV12-3/TRBV12-4; d_gene: .; j_gene: TRBJ1-1; CDR3aa: CASTPKGTEAFF; CDR3nt: TGTGCCAGCACTCCTAAGGGAACGGAAGCTTTCTTT
abundance: many; v_gene: TRBV7-9; d_gene: .; j_gene: TRBJ2-7; CDR3aa: CASSFQGKGDYEQYF; CDR3nt: TGTGCCAGCAGCTTTCAGGGGAAGGGGGACTACGAGCAGTACTTC
abundance: .; v_gene: TRBV6-5; d_gene: .; j_gene: TRBJ2-7; CDR3aa: CASGFGAGRNSYEQYF; CDR3nt: TGTGCCAGCGGGTTTGGTGCAGGGCGGAACTCCTACGAGCAGTACTTC
abundance: .; v_gene: TRBV29-1; d_gene: TRBD2; j_gene: TRBJ2-3; CDR3aa: CSVLGLAGSPDTQYF; CDR3nt: TGCAGCGTGCTGGGACTAGCGGGATCCCCAGATACGCAGTATTTT
abundance: few; v_gene: TRBV4-3; d_gene: .; j_gene: TRBJ2-1; CDR3aa: CASSQDLSFTMGNEQFF; CDR3nt: TGCGCCAGCAGCCAAGATTTGAGTTTTACCATGGGCAATGAGCAGTTCTTC
abundance: many; v_gene: TRBV12-3/TRBV12-4; d_gene: TRBD2; j_gene: TRBJ2-1; CDR3aa: CASTWTSGIINNEQFF; CDR3nt: TGTGCCAGCACTTGGACTAGCGGGATTATAAATAATGAGCAGTTCTTC
abundance: many; v_gene: TRBV6-1; d_gene: TRBD1; j_gene: TRBJ1-5; CDR3aa: CASSPGQGRPQHF; CDR3nt: TGTGCCAGCAGTCCCGGACAGGGGAGGCCCCAGCATTTT
abundance: many; v_gene: TRBV7-3; d_gene: TRBD2; j_gene: TRBJ2-1; CDR3aa: CASSIIAGAKYNEQFF; CDR3nt: TGTGCCAGCAGCATCATAGCGGGAGCAAAGTACAATGAGCAGTTCTTC
abundance: .; v_gene: TRBV25-1; d_gene: .; j_gene: TRBJ2-7; CDR3aa: CASSETRLGAAYEQYF; CDR3nt: TGTGCCAGCAGTGAAACCCGGTTGGGGGCGGCCTACGAGCAGTACTTC
abundance: .; v_gene: TRBV20-1; d_gene: .; j_gene: TRBJ2-1; CDR3aa: CSARARGASSYNEQFF; CDR3nt: TGCAGTGCTCGTGCGCGTGGCGCAAGCTCCTACAATGAGCAGTTCTTC
abundance: many; v_gene: TRBV6-5; d_gene: .; j_gene: TRBJ2-7; CDR3aa: CASKTGSYEQYF; CDR3nt: TGTGCCAGCAAAACCGGCTCCTACGAGCAGTACTTC
abundance: .; v_gene: TRBV24-1; d_gene: TRBD1; j_gene: TRBJ2-2; CDR3aa: CATSTLDRDTGELFF; CDR3nt: TGTGCCACCAGTACCCTGGACAGGGACACCGGGGAGCTGTTTTTT
abundance: few; v_gene: TRBV20-1; d_gene: .; j_gene: TRBJ1-2; CDR3aa: CSAPPMGQDSNYGYTF; CDR3nt: TGCAGTGCCCCCCCCATGGGGCAGGATTCTAACTATGGCTACACCTTC
abundance: many; v_gene: TRBV5-1; d_gene: TRBD2; j_gene: TRBJ2-7; CDR3aa: CASSALAGGPYEQYF; CDR3nt: TGCGCCAGCAGCGCACTAGCGGGAGGGCCCTACGAGCAGTACTTC
abundance: few; v_gene: TRBV7-9; d_gene: TRBD1; j_gene: TRBJ2-3; CDR3aa: CASSPTSPGQGTDTQYF; CDR3nt: TGTGCCAGCAGCCCCACTTCCCCGGGACAGGGGACAGATACGCAGTATTTT
abundance: .; v_gene: TRBV28; d_gene: TRBD2; j_gene: TRBJ2-1; CDR3aa: CASRAGLTGYNEQFF; CDR3nt: TGTGCCAGCAGGGCGGGACTAACCGGATACAATGAGCAGTTCTTC